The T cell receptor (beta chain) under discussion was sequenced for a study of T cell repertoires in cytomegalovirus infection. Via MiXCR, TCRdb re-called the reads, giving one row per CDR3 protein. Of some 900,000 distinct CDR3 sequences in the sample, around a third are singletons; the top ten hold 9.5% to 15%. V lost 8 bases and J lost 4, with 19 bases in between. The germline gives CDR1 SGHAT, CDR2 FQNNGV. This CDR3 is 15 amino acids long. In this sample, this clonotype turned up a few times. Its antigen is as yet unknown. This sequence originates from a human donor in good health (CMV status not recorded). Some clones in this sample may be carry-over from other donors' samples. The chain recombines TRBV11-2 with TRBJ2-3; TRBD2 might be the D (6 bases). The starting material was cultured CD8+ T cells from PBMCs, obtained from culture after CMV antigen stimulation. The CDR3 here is CASPRPYGDSDTQYF. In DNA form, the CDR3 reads TGTGCCAGCCCTCGTCCGTACGGGGACTCAGATACGCAGTATTTT.